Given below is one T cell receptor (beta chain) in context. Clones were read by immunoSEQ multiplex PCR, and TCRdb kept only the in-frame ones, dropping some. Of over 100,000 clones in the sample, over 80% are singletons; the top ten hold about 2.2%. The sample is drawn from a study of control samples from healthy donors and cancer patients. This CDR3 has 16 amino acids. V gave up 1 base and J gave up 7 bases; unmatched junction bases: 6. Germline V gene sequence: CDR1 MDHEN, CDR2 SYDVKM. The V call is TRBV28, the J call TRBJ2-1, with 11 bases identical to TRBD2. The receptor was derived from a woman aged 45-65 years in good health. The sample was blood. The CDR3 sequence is CASSLSVAGGPNEQFF. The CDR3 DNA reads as TGTGCCAGCAGTTTATCAGTAGCGGGAGGGCCTAATGAGCAGTTCTTC. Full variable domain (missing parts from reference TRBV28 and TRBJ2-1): DVKVTQSSRYLVKRTGEKVFLECVQDMDHENMFWYRQDPGLGLRLIYFSYDVKMKEKGDIPEGYSVSREKKERFSLILESASTNQTSMYLCASSLSVAGGPNEQFFGPGTRLTVL.